The 29 T cell receptor beta chains listed next were all sequenced from one sample in a study of T cell responses to AZD1222 COVID-19 vaccine. The table came from immunoSEQ multiplex PCR; TCRdb's copy has only in-frame clones and leaves some out. The sample has 180,000 or so clones; roughly nine tenths are singletons. Sample: peripheral blood, taken 28 days after the second AZD1222 dose. The receptors derive from an adult who received the AZD1222 COVID-19 vaccine.

The chain uses TRBV7-3 and TRBJ2-2; D is possibly TRBD2 (6 bases). CDR3 size: 15 residues. Between the trimmed V and J ends, which lost 4 bases and 1 base, there was a span of 10 bases. CDR1 is SGHTA, CDR2 FQGTGA, per germline. CDR3 sequence: CASSSLGGNTGELFF. In DNA, the CDR3 is TGTGCCAGCAGCTCCCTGGGGGGGAACACCGGGGAGCTGTTTTTT.

The V call is TRBV3-1 (or the pseudogene TRBV3-2), the J call TRBJ2-7; perhaps D is TRBD1 or TRBD2 (5 bases each). The CDR3 length is 16 residues. V lost 0 bases and J 0 bases, leaving 12 bases between the germline ends. The germline CDR1 and CDR2 sequences are LGHDT and YNNKEL (reference sequence). CDR3 residues: CASSQDAGTHSYEQYF. The CDR3 DNA follows: TGTGCCAGCAGCCAAGACGCCGGGACGCACTCCTACGAGCAGTACTTC.

The chain employs TRBV5-1 and TRBJ1-2, with TRBD1 matching 7 bases. CDR1 and CDR2 (germline): SGHRS, YFSETQ. The CDR3 extends over 14 amino acids. Trimming removed 5 bases from V and 4 bases from J; junction bases left unmatched: 8. CDR3 amino acids: CASRRDSQSYGYTF. CDR3 nucleotides: TGCGCCAGCAGAAGGGACAGCCAGTCCTATGGCTACACCTTC.

V gene TRBV5-1 combines with J gene TRBJ2-7; TRBD1 matches 7 bases. In germline, CDR1 is SGHRS, CDR2 YFSETQ. Trimming took 4 bases from V and 5 from J; bases not matched to a gene: 9. The CDR3 totals 14 residues. The CDR3: CASSRGDRYDEQYF. CDR3 DNA: TGCGCCAGCAGCCGAGGGGACAGATACGACGAGCAGTACTTC.

Regarding this clone: This sample also contains other DNA sequences that code for the same CDR3. In nucleotides, the CDR3 is TGTGCCAGCAGCCAAGTGCCGGGTGGCTACACCTTC. Translating gives CASSQVPGGYTF. The chain is built from TRBV3-1 (or the pseudogene TRBV3-2) and TRBJ1-2; D is unclear. The CDR3 is 12 amino acids. The V end was cut by 1 base, the J end by 7 bases, with 7 bases between. Germline V gene lookup returns CDR1 LGHDT and CDR2 YNNKEL (reference sequence).

The chain employs TRBV2 and TRBJ1-2, with 7 bases identical to TRBD1. The CDR3 runs 14 residues. CDR1 and CDR2 (germline): SNHLY, FYNNEI. V shed 2 bases and J 5 bases; nucleotides not matched to a gene: 5. The CDR3 is CASSEYRGGYGYTF. The CDR3 DNA sequence: TGTGCCAGCAGTGAATACAGGGGAGGGTATGGCTACACCTTC.

The V gene is TRBV4-3, the J gene TRBJ2-5; no reliable D call. Trimming removed 0 bases from V and 4 bases from J, with 6 bases in between. Germline V gene sequence: CDR1 LGHNA, CDR2 YSLEER. CDR3 length equals 13 residues. The CDR3 region has the DNA TGCGCCAGCAGCCAAGAGCGACTAGAGACCCAGTACTTC. Translation: CASSQERLETQYF.

The V and J genes are TRBV4-3 and TRBJ2-1; 8 bases are shared with TRBD2. The CDR3 has 18 residues. V was clipped by 0 bases and J by 0 bases; unmatched bases: 7. The V gene's germline CDR1 is LGHNA and CDR2 YSLEER. DNA for the CDR3: TGCGCCAGCAGCCAAGAATTTGTAGCGGGGAGCTCCTACAATGAGCAGTTCTTC. Encoded protein: CASSQEFVAGSSYNEQFF.

In its sample, this clone was seen once. V and J are TRBV9 and TRBJ2-3; either TRBD1 or TRBD2 may supply D (5 bases each). The CDR3 covers 14 residues. Looked up from germline, CDR1 is SGDLS and CDR2 is YYNGEE. Trimming removed 0 bases at V and 2 bases at J, with 7 bases between. For the CDR3, the DNA is TGTGCCAGCAGCGTAGGGGGGTCCACAGATACGCAGTATTTT. This translates into CASSVGGSTDTQYF.

This chain uses TRBV3-1 (or the pseudogene TRBV3-2) with TRBJ1-6, with 10 bases lining up with TRBD1. Germline assignment: CDR1 LGHDT and CDR2 YNNKEL (reference sequence). V trimming: 0 bases; J trimming: 7 bases; junction bases outside the gene matches: 3. CDR3 length: 16 amino acids. CDR3 bases: TGTGCCAGCAGCCAAGATGGGGGACAGGGGAATTCACCCCTCCACTTT. Protein sequence: CASSQDGGQGNSPLHF.

The V gene is TRBV6-5, the J gene TRBJ1-1; D not certain. Looked up from germline, CDR1 is MNHEY and CDR2 is SVGAGI. The germline V and J ends were trimmed by 8 bases and 0 bases, with 10 bases remaining between them. The CDR3 has 13 residues. The CDR3 reads CASVGLMNTEAFF. The DNA for the CDR3 is TGTGCCAGCGTGGGCCTTATGAACACTGAAGCTTTCTTT.

The chain uses TRBV7-2 and TRBJ1-5, with D possibly matching TRBD1 (5 bases). This CDR3 has 17 amino acids. V was cut by 4 bases and J by 7 bases, with 23 bases left in between. Germline V CDR1 and CDR2: SGHTA, FQGNSA. CDR3: CASSSGVESGFRQPQHF. For the CDR3, the DNA is TGTGCCAGCAGCTCGGGGGTTGAGAGTGGTTTTAGGCAGCCCCAGCATTTT. The full variable domain, rest sourced from reference TRBV7-2 and TRBJ1-5, is GAGVSQSPSNKVTEKGKDVELRCDPISGHTALYWYRQSLGQGLEFLIYFQGNSAPDKSGLPSDRFSAERTGGSVSTLTIQRTQQEDSAVYLCASSSGVESGFRQPQHFGDGTRLSIL.

The CDR3: CASSFQGQGTTEAFF. Here the CDR3 DNA reads TGTGCCAGCAGCTTCCAGGGACAGGGGACCACTGAAGCTTTCTTT. The rearrangement links TRBV5-4 to TRBJ1-1, with 10 bases fitting TRBD1. Germline CDR1 is SGHNT and CDR2 is YYREEE (reference sequence). V was pared by 2 bases and J by 4 bases, with 5 bases of the junction left unmatched. The CDR3 totals 15 residues.

V usage is TRBV29-1 and J usage is TRBJ2-1; TRBD1 matches at 8 bases. After removal of 2 bases from V and 10 bases from J, the junction contained 13 bases not matched to a gene. This CDR3 has 15 amino acids. CDR1 is SQVTM, CDR2 ANQGSEA, per germline. The CDR3 DNA reads as TGCAGCGTTGAAATTCAGGGGGCTGTGAAAGGGGAGCAGTTCTTC. This encodes CSVEIQGAVKGEQFF.

This chain uses TRBV23-1 with TRBJ1-4; D remains ambiguous. TRBV23-1 is an open reading frame whose function is uncertain. This CDR3 has 13 residues. With 0 bases removed from V and 10 bases from J, the gap between germline ends came to 9 bases. The CDR3 region is CASSQSFMGKLFF. CDR3 nucleotide sequence: TGCGCCAGCAGTCAATCGTTCATGGGAAAACTGTTTTTT.

This clone has a single count. V and J are TRBV6-4 and TRBJ1-2, with 10 bases lining up with TRBD1. The CDR3 sequence is 15 residues long. After removal of 6 bases from V and 6 bases from J, the junction contained 10 bases not matched to a gene. Germline V gene lookup returns CDR1 MRHNA and CDR2 SNTAGT. The chain's CDR3 is CASSVSGTGADGYTF. The CDR3 DNA reads as TGTGCCAGCAGCGTATCTGGGACAGGGGCGGATGGCTACACCTTC.

This chain uses TRBV3-1 (or the pseudogene TRBV3-2) with TRBJ2-2; D not certain. The ends were cut back, 1 base at V and 3 bases at J, with 9 bases in the middle. Per the germline V gene, CDR1 is LGHDT and CDR2 is YNNKEL (reference sequence). The CDR3 loop spans 15 amino acids. This chain's CDR3 is CASSQAGTYTGELFF. The DNA for the CDR3 is TGTGCCAGCAGCCAAGCGGGCACCTACACCGGGGAGCTGTTTTTT.

This chain joins TRBV7-8 and TRBJ1-2; D remains unclear. CDR3 length: 14 amino acids. CDR1 and CDR2 (germline): SGHVS, FQNEAQ. Trimming removed 2 bases from V and 0 bases from J, with 7 bases in between. Here the CDR3 reads CASSLTDSNYGYTF. DNA for the CDR3: TGTGCCAGCAGCTTAACGGATTCTAACTATGGCTACACCTTC. Based on the CDR3 plus reference TRBV7-8 and TRBJ1-2, the full variable domain is GAGVSQSPRYKVAKRGQDVALRCDPISGHVSLFWYQQALGQGPEFLTYFQNEAQLDKSGLPSDRFFAERPEGSVSTLKIQRTQQEDSAVYLCASSLTDSNYGYTFGSGTRLTVV.

The chain is built from TRBV6-5 and TRBJ2-1, with 10 bases identical to TRBD2. The CDR3 has 15 residues. In germline, CDR1 is MNHEY, CDR2 SVGAGI. Trimming at V came to 4 bases and at J to 4 bases, leaving 4 bases not matched to a gene. CDR3 sequence reads: CASSFRTSGYNEQFF. The CDR3 DNA follows: TGTGCCAGCAGTTTCCGGACTAGCGGTTACAATGAGCAGTTCTTC.

The rearrangement links TRBV30 to TRBJ1-6, with D possibly being TRBD1 (5 bases). V was pared by 5 bases and J by 0 bases, with 14 bases between. The CDR3 contains 16 residues. Germline lookup yields CDR1 GTSNPN and CDR2 SVGIG (reference sequence). CDR3 protein: CAWGTGPSSYNSPLHF. Written as DNA, the CDR3 is TGTGCCTGGGGGACGGGCCCTAGCTCCTATAATTCACCCCTCCACTTT.

CDR3 nucleotide sequence: TGTGCCAGCAGAGGACTTGCGGACACTGAAGCTTTCTTT. Translating it yields CASRGLADTEAFF. The rearrangement links TRBV7-9 to TRBJ1-1; D is unclear. Germline V lookup: CDR1 SEHNR, CDR2 FQNEAQ (reference sequence). CDR3 size: 13 residues. Trimming took off 6 bases at V and 3 bases at J, with 11 bases between the two ends.

V usage is TRBV2 and J usage is TRBJ1-4; 9 positions match TRBD1. CDR1 is SNHLY and CDR2 is FYNNEI in the germline V gene. CDR3 length: 15 amino acids. The V segment lost 6 bases and the J segment 5 bases; nucleotides outside the gene matches: 7. This CDR3 reads CASRGGQGHNEKLFF. CDR3 DNA sequence: TGTGCCAGCAGGGGGGGACAGGGCCACAATGAAAAACTGTTTTTT.

This rearrangement joins TRBV5-1 to TRBJ1-3; the D is unclear. CDR1 SGHRS and CDR2 YFSETQ come from the germline V gene. The CDR3 spans 13 residues. V dropped 0 bases and J dropped 7 bases, with 8 bases sitting between them. The CDR3 is CASSLGIKNTIYF. CDR3 nucleotides: TGCGCCAGCAGCTTGGGAATCAAGAACACCATATATTTT.

The gene calls are TRBV6-1 and TRBJ2-5; maybe TRBD1 (6 bases). The CDR3 loop spans 14 amino acids. Germline assignment: CDR1 MNHNS and CDR2 SASEGT. The V end lost 2 bases, the J end lost 5 bases, and 12 bases lay between the germline ends. The CDR3 loop is CASSERTVVETQYF. The CDR3 bases are TGTGCCAGCAGTGAAAGGACAGTTGTTGAGACCCAGTACTTC.

This CDR3 is CSVARGGGQETQYF. The CDR3 DNA reads as TGCAGCGTTGCGCGGGGAGGGGGACAAGAGACCCAGTACTTC. This chain uses TRBV29-1 with TRBJ2-5; perhaps TRBD2 as D (7 bases). The CDR3 extends over 14 amino acids. CDR1 is SQVTM and CDR2 is ANQGSEA in the germline V gene. Trimming took 4 bases from V and 2 from J, leaving 14 bases between them.

This clone has only one observation. The chain employs TRBV27 and TRBJ1-2; D ambiguous. The V gene lost 6 bases and the J gene lost 6 bases, with 23 bases spanning the gap. Germline CDR1 and CDR2: MNHEY and SMNVEV (reference sequence). The CDR3 extends over 16 amino acids. This CDR3 is CASSHSPGGTGNGYTF. CDR3 nucleotide sequence: TGTGCCAGCAGCCACTCTCCGGGAGGAACTGGGAATGGCTACACCTTC.

This clone appeared a single time. The chain is built from TRBV10-3 and TRBJ2-2; 8 bases map to TRBD2. The length of the CDR3 is 15 residues. V dropped 2 bases and J dropped 7; count of bases not matched to a gene: 6. Germline V gene lookup returns CDR1 ENHRY and CDR2 SYGVKD. In DNA form, the CDR3 reads TGTGCCATCAGTGAGCGGGAGGGCCTTAACGGGGAGCTGTTTTTT. This sequence encodes CAISEREGLNGELFF.

The chain has TRBV7-2 and TRBJ2-6, with no clear D. CDR3 length equals 18 residues. Germline V lookup: CDR1 SGHTA, CDR2 FQGNSA. Deletions cut 1 base from V and 0 bases from J, with 13 bases between. The CDR3 coding sequence is TGTGCCAGCAGCTTAGTTAACGTCCGATCCTCTGGGGCCAACGTCCTGACTTTC. The encoded protein is CASSLVNVRSSGANVLTF.

This clone was picked up one time. This chain connects TRBV6-5 to TRBJ1-5; 12 bases are shared with TRBD1. The CDR3 consists of 14 residues. Germline CDR1 MNHEY, CDR2 SVGAGI. The V segment lost 7 bases and the J segment 7 bases; nucleotides outside the gene matches: 5. The CDR3 DNA is TGTGCCAGCACCGGGACAGGGGGCTGGCAGCCCCAGCATTTT. Amino acid sequence: CASTGTGGWQPQHF.